This TCR beta chain was sequenced for a study of blood T cells in healthy people across ages. Study-wide findings and caveats: Estimates of total diversity, which came from one million sequenced T cells, were considered to be underestimates.

About this clonotype: As yet, its antigen is unknown.

PCR was performed a second time for roughly 7 to 11 cycles using a sample-barcoded 5' primer and a J-beta primer mix. TCRdb fed the 5' RACE reads into MiXCR, producing one record per CDR3 protein. The table shows 800,000 to 950,000 distinct CDR3 sequences, with under 50% occurring only once. Material: blood. This receptor was obtained from a man between 25 and 39 years old in good health.

CDR3: CASSAAGRGTDTQYF. CDR3 sequence (DNA): TGTGCCAGCAGCGCAGCGGGGAGGGGCACAGATACGCAGTATTTT. This chain joins TRBV7-9 and TRBJ2-3; 7 nucleotides align to TRBD2. CDR1 is SEHNR and CDR2 is FQNEAQ in the germline V gene (reference sequence). The CDR3 is 15 residues long. V was pared by 5 bases and J by 1 base, with 6 bases of the junction left unmatched.